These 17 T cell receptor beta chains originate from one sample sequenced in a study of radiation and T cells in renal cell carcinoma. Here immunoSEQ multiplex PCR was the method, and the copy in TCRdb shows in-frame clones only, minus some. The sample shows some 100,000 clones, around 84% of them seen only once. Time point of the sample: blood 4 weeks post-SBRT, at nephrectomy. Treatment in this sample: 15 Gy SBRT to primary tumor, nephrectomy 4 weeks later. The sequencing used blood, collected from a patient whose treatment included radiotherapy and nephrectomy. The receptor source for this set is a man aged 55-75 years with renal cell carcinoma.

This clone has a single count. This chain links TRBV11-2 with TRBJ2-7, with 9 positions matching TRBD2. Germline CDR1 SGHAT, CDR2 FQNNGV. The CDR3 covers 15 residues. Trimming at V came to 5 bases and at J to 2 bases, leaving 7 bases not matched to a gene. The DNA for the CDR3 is TGTGCCAGCAGCGCAGGACTAGCGTTACCCTACGAGCAGTACTTC. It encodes CASSAGLALPYEQYF.

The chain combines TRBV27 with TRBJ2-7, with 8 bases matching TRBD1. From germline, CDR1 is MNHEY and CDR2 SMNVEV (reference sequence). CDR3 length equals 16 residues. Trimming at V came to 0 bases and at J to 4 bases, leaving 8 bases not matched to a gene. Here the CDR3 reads CASSLSGQGPGYEQYF. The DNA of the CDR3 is TGTGCCAGCAGTTTATCAGGACAGGGTCCGGGGTACGAGCAGTACTTC.

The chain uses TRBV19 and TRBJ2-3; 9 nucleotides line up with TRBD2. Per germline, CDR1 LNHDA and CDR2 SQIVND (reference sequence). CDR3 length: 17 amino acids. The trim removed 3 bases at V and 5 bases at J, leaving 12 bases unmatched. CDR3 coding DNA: TGTGCCAGTAGTATGAAGCGGGAGGTCGGGGGGGGAGATACGCAGTATTTT. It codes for CASSMKREVGGGDTQYF.

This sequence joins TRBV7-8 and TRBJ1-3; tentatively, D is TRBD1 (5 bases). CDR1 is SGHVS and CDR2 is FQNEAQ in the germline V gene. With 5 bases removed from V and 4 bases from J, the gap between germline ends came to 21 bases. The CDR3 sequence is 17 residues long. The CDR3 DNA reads TGTGCCAGCAGCGCCTGGGACTTCACGGGGGACGGAAACACCATATATTTT. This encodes CASSAWDFTGDGNTIYF.

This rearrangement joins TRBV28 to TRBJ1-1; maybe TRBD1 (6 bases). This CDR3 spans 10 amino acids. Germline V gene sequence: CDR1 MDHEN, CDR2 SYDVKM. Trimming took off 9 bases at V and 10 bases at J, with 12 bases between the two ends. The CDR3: CASRGGRAFF. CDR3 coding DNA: TGTGCCAGTCGCGGGGGGCGAGCTTTCTTT.

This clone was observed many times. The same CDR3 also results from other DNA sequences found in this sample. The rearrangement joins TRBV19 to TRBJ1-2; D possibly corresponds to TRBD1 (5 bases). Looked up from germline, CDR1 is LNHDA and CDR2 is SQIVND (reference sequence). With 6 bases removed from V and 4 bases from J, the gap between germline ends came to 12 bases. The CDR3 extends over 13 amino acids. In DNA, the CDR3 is TGTGCCAGTAGAGGGACTGGTCCCTATGGCTACACCTTC. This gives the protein CASRGTGPYGYTF.

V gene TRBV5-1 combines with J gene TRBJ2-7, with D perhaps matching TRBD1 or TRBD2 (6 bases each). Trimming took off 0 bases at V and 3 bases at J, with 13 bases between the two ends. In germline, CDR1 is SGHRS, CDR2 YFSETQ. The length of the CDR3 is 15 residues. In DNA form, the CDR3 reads TGCGCCAGCAGCTTGGCTCGAGGGGGAGGCTACGAGCAGTACTTC. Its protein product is CASSLARGGGYEQYF.

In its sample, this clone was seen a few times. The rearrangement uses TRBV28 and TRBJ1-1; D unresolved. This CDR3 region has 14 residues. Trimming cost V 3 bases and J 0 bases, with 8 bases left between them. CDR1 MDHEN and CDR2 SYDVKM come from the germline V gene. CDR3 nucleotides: TGTGCCAGCAGTTTGGGTTACCTGAACACTGAAGCTTTCTTT. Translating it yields CASSLGYLNTEAFF.

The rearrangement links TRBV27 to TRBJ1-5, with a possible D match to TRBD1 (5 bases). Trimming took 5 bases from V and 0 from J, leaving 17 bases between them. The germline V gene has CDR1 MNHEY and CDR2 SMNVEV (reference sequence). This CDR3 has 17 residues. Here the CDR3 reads CASSPRQTLISNQPQHF. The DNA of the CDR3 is TGTGCCAGCAGTCCCCGACAGACTCTGATTAGCAATCAGCCCCAGCATTTT.

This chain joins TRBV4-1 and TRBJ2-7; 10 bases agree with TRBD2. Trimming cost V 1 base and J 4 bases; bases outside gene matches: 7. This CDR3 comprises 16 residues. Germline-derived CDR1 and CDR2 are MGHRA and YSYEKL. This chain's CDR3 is CASSQGLAGVSYEQYF. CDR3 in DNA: TGCGCCAGCAGCCAAGGTCTAGCGGGAGTTTCGTACGAGCAGTACTTC.

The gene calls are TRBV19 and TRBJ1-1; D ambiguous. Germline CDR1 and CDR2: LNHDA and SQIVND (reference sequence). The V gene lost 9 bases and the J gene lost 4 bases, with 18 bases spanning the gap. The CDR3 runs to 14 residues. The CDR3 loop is CASERADGGTEAFF. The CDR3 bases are TGTGCCAGCGAAAGGGCAGACGGAGGCACTGAAGCTTTCTTT.

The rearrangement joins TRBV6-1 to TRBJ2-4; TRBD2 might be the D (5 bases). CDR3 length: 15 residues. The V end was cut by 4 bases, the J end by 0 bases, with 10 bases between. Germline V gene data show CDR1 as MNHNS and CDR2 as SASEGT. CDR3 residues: CASSATTLAKNIQYF. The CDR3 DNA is TGTGCCAGCAGTGCGACTACTCTAGCCAAAAACATTCAGTACTTC.

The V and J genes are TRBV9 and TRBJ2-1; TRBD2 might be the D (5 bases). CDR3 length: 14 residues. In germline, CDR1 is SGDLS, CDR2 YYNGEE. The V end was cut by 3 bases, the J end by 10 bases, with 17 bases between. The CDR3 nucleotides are TGTGCCAGCAGCGCGGACTCCGGGGTGGGGGAGCAGTTCTTC. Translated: CASSADSGVGEQFF.

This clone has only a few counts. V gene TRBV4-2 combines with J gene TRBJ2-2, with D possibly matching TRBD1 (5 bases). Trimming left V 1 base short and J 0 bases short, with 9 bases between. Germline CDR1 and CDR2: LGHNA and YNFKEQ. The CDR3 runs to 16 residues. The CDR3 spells CASSQAQGANTGELFF. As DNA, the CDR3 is TGTGCCAGCAGCCAAGCCCAGGGCGCGAACACCGGGGAGCTGTTTTTT.

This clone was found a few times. CDR3 nucleotide sequence: TGTGCCAGCTCCCGTCCGGTCGGGGAAGCTTTCTTT. Residues: CASSRPVGEAFF. The chain combines TRBV28 with TRBJ1-1; D is unclear. Trimming removed 8 bases at V and 8 bases at J, with 15 bases between. Germline loops: CDR1 MDHEN, CDR2 SYDVKM. The CDR3 is made up of 12 amino acids.

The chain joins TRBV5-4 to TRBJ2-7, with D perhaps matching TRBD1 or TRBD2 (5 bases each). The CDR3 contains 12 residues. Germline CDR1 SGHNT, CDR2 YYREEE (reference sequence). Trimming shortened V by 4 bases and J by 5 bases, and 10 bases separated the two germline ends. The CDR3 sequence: CASSAGTHEQYF. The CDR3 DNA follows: TGTGCCAGCAGCGCAGGGACCCACGAGCAGTACTTC.

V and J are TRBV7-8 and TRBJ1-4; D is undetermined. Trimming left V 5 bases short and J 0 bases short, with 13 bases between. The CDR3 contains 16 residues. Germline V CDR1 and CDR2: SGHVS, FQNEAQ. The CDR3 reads CASSPIRFATNEKLFF. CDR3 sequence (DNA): TGTGCCAGCAGCCCCATCCGGTTTGCAACTAATGAAAAACTGTTTTTT.